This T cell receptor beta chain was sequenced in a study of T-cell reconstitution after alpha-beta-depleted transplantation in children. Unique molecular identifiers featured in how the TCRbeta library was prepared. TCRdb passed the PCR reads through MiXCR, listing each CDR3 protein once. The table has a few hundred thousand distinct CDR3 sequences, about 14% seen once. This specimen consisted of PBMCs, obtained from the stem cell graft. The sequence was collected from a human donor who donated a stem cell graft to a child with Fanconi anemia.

Here the CDR3 reads CASSSNRGRMGGKFF. Written as DNA, the CDR3 is TGTGCCAGCAGCTCAAACAGGGGGCGTATGGGTGGGAAGTTCTTC. The V gene is TRBV11-2, the J gene TRBJ2-1; 9 bases agree with TRBD1. Germline assignment: CDR1 SGHAT and CDR2 FQNNGV. V shed 4 bases, J shed 14 bases, and the junction held 15 bases outside the gene matches. The CDR3 loop spans 15 amino acids.